These T cell receptor beta chains were read from a single sample in a study of cytomegalovirus exposure and HLA in healthy donors. The data were produced by immunoSEQ multiplex PCR, yet TCRdb's version contains in-frame clones alone and is incomplete. Found here are 150,000 to 200,000 clones, about 80% of them singletons; the top ten hold roughly 2.8%. Sequencing was done on a sample of PBMCs. Receptor source: a woman between 18 and 30 years old in good health and CMV-seropositive. CDR3s include the opening cysteine and the closing phenylalanine or tryptophan. D genes are given only for firm matches. Some rows have no size entry. The others give once, few or many, or a class for an expanded clone.

abundance,d_gene,j_gene,v_gene,CDR3nt,CDR3aa
few,.,TRBJ1-1,TRBV5-1,TGCGCCAGCAGCTTCCCCAACTTGACAGTCGGGTACACTGAAGCTTTCTTT,CASSFPNLTVGYTEAFF
.,.,TRBJ2-1,TRBV11-3,TGTGCCAGCAGCATGACTCAAAGCTCCTACAATGAGCAGTTCTTC,CASSMTQSSYNEQFF
.,TRBD1,TRBJ2-2,TRBV10-3,TGTGCCAGTAAACCCGGGACAGGAAACACCGGGGAGCTGTTTTTT,CASKPGTGNTGELFF
.,.,TRBJ1-1,TRBV27,TGTGCCAGCAGCTTAGAACGGAGGATTCGAGGGAACACTGAAGCTTTCTTT,CASSLERRIRGNTEAFF
.,.,TRBJ2-3,TRBV2,TGTGCCAGCAGCGGGGTAGAGTCAGATACGCAGTATTTT,CASSGVESDTQYF
.,TRBD1,TRBJ2-7,TRBV9,TGTGCCAGCGGACAGGGGGTTTACGAGCAGTACTTC,CASGQGVYEQYF
.,.,TRBJ1-1,TRBV5-1,TGCGCCAGCAGCTTGGCCGGGGGGATCACTGAAGCTTTCTTT,CASSLAGGITEAFF
.,.,TRBJ2-3,TRBV4-1,TGCGCCAGCAGCCAAGAGCGGAGGGCTGTGTTTAGCACAAGTACGCAGTATTTT,CASSQERRAVFSTSTQYF
.,.,TRBJ1-4,TRBV29-1,TGCAGCGCCCGCTTTGGGGGCGAAGAAAAACTGTTTTTT,CSARFGGEEKLFF
.,TRBD1,TRBJ1-2,TRBV19,TGTGCCAGTCGGACAGGGGGCGCCGTCTACACCTTC,CASRTGGAVYTF
.,TRBD2,TRBJ2-1,TRBV11-2,TGTGCCAGCAGCCAGGGGCCAGCGGGGGGCCGGAATGAGCAGTTCTTC,CASSQGPAGGRNEQFF
once,.,TRBJ1-5,TRBV14,TGTGCCAGCAGCCAAGGAACAAATCAGCCCCAGCATTTT,CASSQGTNQPQHF
.,.,TRBJ1-2,TRBV29-1,TGCAGCGTTTCCTCTAACTATGGCTACACCTTC,CSVSSNYGYTF